The 17 T cell receptor beta chains presented below share a single source sample, sequenced in a study of shared T cell receptors in the human thymus. Method: immunoSEQ multiplex PCR; TCRdb's copy keeps in-frame clones and lacks some. The profile covers 640,000 or so clones, with 80% to 90% appearing a single time and approximately 0.0097% taken by the ten largest. This sample was shared with a second study, whose subject was human thymus T cells.

Material for sequencing was thymocytes. The receptor set was obtained from a boy under two years old with a congenital heart defect.

This clone has a handful of counts. The chain is built from TRBV28 and TRBJ1-6; D not resolved. The CDR3 has 12 residues. The germline V gene encodes CDR1 MDHEN and CDR2 SYDVKM. Trimming stripped 6 bases from V and 8 bases from J, with 8 bases between. CDR3 coding DNA: TGTGCCAGCAGAGATGGGCATTCACCCCTCCACTTT. It yields the protein CASRDGHSPLHF.

This clone was observed a single time. V and J are TRBV4-1 and TRBJ1-1; 7 bases agree with TRBD1. V gave up 3 bases and J gave up 1 base; unmatched junction bases: 14. The CDR3 is 18 amino acids. Germline V lookup: CDR1 MGHRA, CDR2 YSYEKL. The CDR3 DNA follows: TGCGCCAGCAGCCACCCCTCGAAAAGGGGGCATGGGAACACTGAAGCTTTCTTT. Amino acid sequence: CASSHPSKRGHGNTEAFF.

The chain uses TRBV28 and TRBJ2-1, with 11 nucleotides matching TRBD2. Germline loops: CDR1 MDHEN, CDR2 SYDVKM. The length of the CDR3 is 15 residues. J was trimmed by 6 bases and V by 9 bases; bases with no gene match: 10. The CDR3, as DNA: TGTGCCAGTAGAATCCCGGGACTAGCGGCCAATGAGCAGTTCTTC. It codes for CASRIPGLAANEQFF.

This sequence joins TRBV5-1 and TRBJ2-3; D is unclear. The CDR3 covers 13 residues. Trimming removed 7 bases at V and 3 bases at J, with 12 bases between. Germline CDR1 reads SGHRS; CDR2 reads YFSETQ. CDR3 loop: CASLETVTDTQYF. DNA of the CDR3: TGCGCCAGCTTAGAAACAGTTACAGATACGCAGTATTTT.

The V gene is TRBV10-3, the J gene TRBJ2-7; D gene uncertain. Germline CDR1 is ENHRY and CDR2 is SYGVKD. V lost 10 bases, J lost 10 bases, and 23 bases lay in between. This CDR3 has 13 residues. The CDR3 protein is CATEGDWVSPQYF. The DNA for the CDR3 is TGTGCCACCGAAGGTGACTGGGTGAGCCCCCAGTACTTC.

The chain recombines TRBV19 with TRBJ2-3, with TRBD2 identical over 9 bases. The V segment lost 4 bases and the J segment 6 bases; nucleotides outside the gene matches: 2. This CDR3 comprises 13 residues. Looked up from germline, CDR1 is LNHDA and CDR2 is SQIVND (reference sequence). The CDR3 bases are TGTGCCAGTAGTACCGGGACTAGCGATACGCAGTATTTT. This gives the protein CASSTGTSDTQYF.

The chain recombines TRBV4-1 with TRBJ1-6, with 7 bases lining up with TRBD1. This CDR3 comprises 20 residues. Germline V gene lookup returns CDR1 MGHRA and CDR2 YSYEKL. The V and J ends lost 4 bases and 7 bases, in that order; junction bases with no gene match: 22. Here the CDR3 DNA reads TGCGCCAGCAGCCCCATGATCCGGGACAGCAATCGGGCAACCAATTCACCCCTCCACTTT. Protein product: CASSPMIRDSNRATNSPLHF.

The rearrangement joins TRBV7-3 to TRBJ1-2; TRBD1 aligns across 8 bases. The germline gives CDR1 SGHTA, CDR2 FQGTGA. V shed 2 bases, J shed 5 bases, and the junction held 1 base outside the gene matches. CDR3 length: 13 residues. CDR3 residues: CASSLGDRYGYTF. CDR3 bases: TGTGCCAGCAGCTTAGGGGACAGGTATGGCTACACCTTC.

The J gene is TRBJ1-4, the V gene TRBV7-9; TRBD1 aligns across 9 bases. V was clipped by 5 bases and J by 7 bases; unmatched bases: 11. Per germline, CDR1 SEHNR and CDR2 FQNEAQ (reference sequence). The length of the CDR3 is 16 residues. This CDR3 is CASSRLQGALGEKLFF. The CDR3 DNA reads as TGTGCCAGCAGCCGTCTACAGGGGGCGCTGGGTGAAAAACTGTTTTTT.

The genes are TRBV10-3 and TRBJ2-5, with TRBD2 matching over 15 bases. V shed 8 bases and J 2 bases; nucleotides not matched to a gene: 9. The germline gives CDR1 ENHRY, CDR2 SYGVKD. The CDR3 spans 17 residues. The CDR3 sequence is CAISTGTSGGIQETQYF. The CDR3, as DNA: TGTGCCATCTCTACCGGGACTAGCGGGGGGATACAAGAGACCCAGTACTTC.

CDR3 sequence: CASSSRGFRVRNEKLFF. The CDR3 DNA follows: TGTGCCAGCAGCTCAAGGGGGTTCAGGGTTCGCAATGAAAAACTGTTTTTT. The chain recombines TRBV7-9 with TRBJ1-4; tentative D call: TRBD1 (6 bases). V lost 4 bases to trimming and J lost 5 bases, with 20 bases between them. The length of the CDR3 is 17 residues. In germline, CDR1 is SEHNR, CDR2 FQNEAQ (reference sequence). The entire variable domain, with the rest obtained from reference TRBV7-9 and TRBJ1-4, is as follows: DTGVSQNPRHKITKRGQNVTFRCDPISEHNRLYWYRQTLGQGPEFLTYFQNEAQLEKSRLLSDRFSAERPKGSFSTLEIQRTEQGDSAMYLCASSSRGFRVRNEKLFFGSGTQLSVL.

The chain uses TRBV19 and TRBJ2-2; 7 nucleotides match TRBD1. Germline CDR1 is LNHDA and CDR2 is SQIVND (reference sequence). The V segment lost 6 bases and the J segment 3 bases; nucleotides outside the gene matches: 7. The CDR3 spans 15 residues. This CDR3 is CASREGGSHTGELFF. For the CDR3, the DNA is TGTGCCAGTAGGGAAGGGGGCTCTCACACCGGGGAGCTGTTTTTT. Complete variable domain (other parts from reference TRBV19 and TRBJ2-2): DGGITQSPKYLFRKEGQNVTLSCEQNLNHDAMYWYRQDPGQGLRLIYYSQIVNDFQKGDIAEGYSVSREKKESFPLTVTSAQKNPTAFYLCASREGGSHTGELFFGEGSRLTVL.

This sequence joins TRBV6-7 and TRBJ1-5; D perhaps matches TRBD1 (5 bases). TRBV6-7 is identified as an open reading frame with a role that is uncertain. Trimming took off 0 bases at V and 3 bases at J, with 9 bases between the two ends. This CDR3 is 15 amino acids long. The CDR3 bases are TGTGCCAGCAGTTACTCTGACAGAATCAATCAGCCCCAGCATTTT. It specifies CASSYSDRINQPQHF.

CDR3 in DNA: TGTGCCAGCAGTTTAAGCCCGTCGCCGGCAGGGGTAAGCACTGAAGCTTTCTTT. This translates into CASSLSPSPAGVSTEAFF. The chain employs TRBV28 and TRBJ1-1, with D perhaps matching TRBD1 (6 bases). The ends were cut back, 2 bases at V and 4 bases at J, with 23 bases in the middle. CDR1 is MDHEN, CDR2 SYDVKM, per germline. The CDR3 has 18 amino acids.

V usage is TRBV5-1 and J usage is TRBJ1-6; 9 nucleotides match TRBD1. The CDR3 has 12 residues. The germline V gene has CDR1 SGHRS and CDR2 YFSETQ. J lost 13 bases, V lost 4 bases, and 3 bases had no gene match. CDR3 in DNA: TGCGCCAGCAGCCCTGGACAGGGGCCCCTCCACTTT. Its protein is CASSPGQGPLHF.

The V call is TRBV11-3, the J call TRBJ2-7; D may be TRBD1 (6 bases). V was cut by 5 bases and J by 5 bases, with 16 bases left in between. Germline V gene lookup returns CDR1 SGHNT and CDR2 YENEEA. The CDR3 spans 14 residues. CDR3 in DNA: TGTGCCAGCAGCCCAGAGACAGGCAGCGACGAGCAGTACTTC. It encodes CASSPETGSDEQYF.

This CDR3 reads CASTHQDIPRETQYF. In nucleotides, the CDR3 is TGTGCCAGCACCCATCAGGACATCCCCAGGGAGACCCAGTACTTC. This chain joins TRBV5-4 and TRBJ2-5; D is perhaps TRBD1 (5 bases). The CDR3 loop spans 15 amino acids. V was trimmed by 6 bases and J by 5 bases, leaving 20 bases between them. The germline CDR1 and CDR2 sequences are SGHNT and YYREEE (reference sequence).